These 30 T cell receptor beta chains came from one sample sequenced in a study of cytomegalovirus exposure and HLA in healthy donors. PCR employed 60 Vbeta and 13 Jbeta primers. The method was immunoSEQ multiplex PCR; TCRdb's version includes in-frame clones alone and lacks a portion of them. This table has roughly 150,000 clones, around 75% appearing once. Sequencing used PBMCs. The receptors shown here come from a woman between 35 and 50 years old in good health and CMV-seronegative.

This clone was picked up a small number of times. V usage is TRBV9 and J usage is TRBJ2-1, with no clear D. V dropped 0 bases and J dropped 4 bases, with 8 bases sitting between them. CDR1 is SGDLS and CDR2 is YYNGEE in the germline V gene. The CDR3 runs 14 residues. In DNA form, the CDR3 reads TGTGCCAGCAGCGTAGGCCACTTATACAATGAGCAGTTCTTC. Translation gives CASSVGHLYNEQFF.

The chain links TRBV15 to TRBJ1-4; no reliable D call. Trimming cost V 0 bases and J 5 bases, with 13 bases left between them. The CDR3 runs to 16 residues. CDR1 and CDR2 (germline): LNHNV, YYDKDF (reference sequence). The CDR3 loop is CATSRDHVSRNEKLFF. DNA for the CDR3: TGTGCCACCAGCAGAGATCACGTAAGCAGGAATGAAAAACTGTTTTTT. The variable domain in full, with the rest retrieved from reference TRBV15 and TRBJ1-4, is DAMVIQNPRYQVTQFGKPVTLSCSQTLNHNVMYWYQQKSSQAPKLLFHYYDKDFNNEADTPDNFQSRRPNTSFCFLDIRSPGLGDTAMYLCATSRDHVSRNEKLFFGSGTQLSVL.

The chain combines TRBV7-8 with TRBJ1-1, with a possible D match to TRBD1 (6 bases). Germline lookup yields CDR1 SGHVS and CDR2 FQNEAQ. The CDR3 extends over 14 amino acids. The V end was cut by 2 bases, the J end by 5 bases, with 12 bases between. Here the CDR3 DNA reads TGTGCCAGCAGCTTATTTGGGGGCGGGACTGAAGCTTTCTTT. Translation: CASSLFGGGTEAFF. Looking up the rest from reference TRBV7-8 and TRBJ1-1 gives the full variable domain: GAGVSQSPRYKVAKRGQDVALRCDPISGHVSLFWYQQALGQGPEFLTYFQNEAQLDKSGLPSDRFFAERPEGSVSTLKIQRTQQEDSAVYLCASSLFGGGTEAFFGQGTRLTVV.

The chain is built from TRBV5-1 and TRBJ2-7; TRBD2 might be the D (6 bases). CDR3 size: 16 residues. The V gene's germline CDR1 is SGHRS and CDR2 YFSETQ. V was trimmed by 0 bases and J by 5 bases, leaving 18 bases between them. CDR3 loop: CASSLARLGGRDEQYF. The CDR3 coding sequence is TGCGCCAGCAGCTTGGCCCGGTTGGGGGGTAGAGACGAGCAGTACTTC.

This clone was seen more than once but under ten times. The rearrangement links TRBV6-4 to TRBJ2-3; 10 bases align to TRBD2. The J segment lost 6 bases and the V segment lost 0 bases, leaving 6 bases of the junction unmatched. The CDR3 totals 16 residues. Germline loops: CDR1 MRHNA, CDR2 SNTAGT. CDR3 sequence reads: CASSDSSAGGPDTQYF. In DNA form, the CDR3 reads TGTGCCAGCAGTGACTCCTCAGCGGGAGGGCCTGATACGCAGTATTTT.

The V and J genes are TRBV4-2 and TRBJ1-2; D may be TRBD1 (5 bases). Germline assignment: CDR1 LGHNA and CDR2 YNFKEQ. Trimming took off 0 bases at V and 7 bases at J, with 18 bases between the two ends. The CDR3 consists of 16 residues. The CDR3 sequence: CASSQDLSGEVLGYTF. CDR3 bases: TGTGCCAGCAGCCAAGATTTATCGGGGGAGGTACTTGGCTACACCTTC.

DNA of the CDR3: TGTGCCAGCGGTAACGGCGGGGGCCGGGGGGACACTGAAGCTTTCTTT. This translates into CASGNGGGRGDTEAFF. This chain connects TRBV7-2 to TRBJ1-1; a weak D match, TRBD1 (6 bases). CDR1 SGHTA and CDR2 FQGNSA come from the germline V gene. This CDR3 has 16 amino acids. The ends were cut back, 8 bases at V and 3 bases at J, with 22 bases in the middle.

This rearrangement joins TRBV28 to TRBJ1-1; TRBD1 agrees at 9 bases. This CDR3 has 16 residues. The junction had 7 bases not matched to a gene; V was cut back by 5 bases and J by 0 bases. In germline, CDR1 is MDHEN, CDR2 SYDVKM. DNA of the CDR3: TGTGCCAGCAGTCCCGGGACAGGGACGGTGAACACTGAAGCTTTCTTT. Its translation is CASSPGTGTVNTEAFF.

This chain uses TRBV7-9 with TRBJ2-7; 7 bases match TRBD1. The germline V gene has CDR1 SEHNR and CDR2 FQNEAQ (reference sequence). The CDR3 consists of 14 residues. J was trimmed by 0 bases and V by 5 bases; bases with no gene match: 4. CDR3 nucleotides: TGTGCCAGCAGCAGATGGGACAGCTCCTACGAGCAGTACTTC. Its protein is CASSRWDSSYEQYF.

The chain joins TRBV28 to TRBJ2-3; 7 bases match TRBD1. The V gene end was trimmed by 6 bases and the J gene end by 1 base; junction bases not matched to a gene: 7. The CDR3 loop spans 15 amino acids. Germline assignment: CDR1 MDHEN and CDR2 SYDVKM. CDR3 sequence: CASRPQGSGTDTQYF. The CDR3 DNA reads as TGTGCCAGCAGGCCACAGGGGAGTGGCACAGATACGCAGTATTTT.

The rearrangement links TRBV5-1 to TRBJ1-2, with a possible D match to TRBD1 (5 bases). The CDR3 is 14 residues long. The germline V and J ends were trimmed by 0 bases and 3 bases, with 9 bases remaining between them. Germline values: CDR1 SGHRS, CDR2 YFSETQ. The CDR3 region is CASSLEGDYYGYTF. The CDR3 bases are TGCGCCAGCAGCTTGGAAGGGGACTACTATGGCTACACCTTC.

This clone came up once. The V call is TRBV28, the J call TRBJ2-3; 11 nucleotides match TRBD2. From germline, CDR1 is MDHEN and CDR2 SYDVKM. V was clipped by 2 bases and J by 2 bases; unmatched bases: 3. There are 16 residues in the CDR3. CDR3 residues: CASSLGTSGSTDTQYF. The CDR3 region has the DNA TGTGCCAGCAGTTTAGGGACTAGCGGTTCCACAGATACGCAGTATTTT.

The chain recombines TRBV7-9 with TRBJ1-1; unclear D gene. This CDR3 contains 14 residues. V was pared by 1 base and J by 3 bases, with 9 bases between. CDR1 and CDR2 (germline): SEHNR, FQNEAQ (reference sequence). This chain's CDR3 is CASSLEELDTEAFF. The CDR3 nucleotides read TGTGCCAGCAGCTTAGAAGAACTGGACACTGAAGCTTTCTTT. Based on the CDR3 plus reference TRBV7-9 and TRBJ1-1, the full variable domain is DTGVSQNPRHKITKRGQNVTFRCDPISEHNRLYWYRQTLGQGPEFLTYFQNEAQLEKSRLLSDRFSAERPKGSFSTLEIQRTEQGDSAMYLCASSLEELDTEAFFGQGTRLTVV.

The gene calls are TRBV29-1 and TRBJ1-1, with 7 bases matching TRBD1. The CDR3 is 13 residues long. Trimming at V came to 7 bases and at J to 5 bases, leaving 10 bases not matched to a gene. Germline CDR1 reads SQVTM; CDR2 reads ANQGSEA. CDR3 sequence: CSAATGQATEAFF. The CDR3 region has the DNA TGCAGCGCCGCGACAGGGCAAGCGACTGAAGCTTTCTTT.

The chain joins TRBV10-3 to TRBJ1-2; D is uncertain. V was cut by 5 bases and J by 4 bases, with 14 bases left in between. CDR3 size: 14 residues. The germline V gene encodes CDR1 ENHRY and CDR2 SYGVKD. Here the CDR3 DNA reads TGTGCCATCAGTCCCCCCGCGGGTGGCTATGGCTACACCTTC. The encoded protein is CAISPPAGGYGYTF.

The genes are TRBV6-5 and TRBJ1-2; tentatively, D is TRBD1 (5 bases). V was shortened by 5 bases and J by 8 bases, with 15 bases between the two germline ends. Germline V gives CDR1 MNHEY, CDR2 SVGAGI. There are 13 residues in the CDR3. Here the CDR3 reads CASSRTTSRGYTF. Written as DNA, the CDR3 is TGTGCCAGCAGTCGGACAACCTCGAGGGGCTACACCTTC.

The gene calls are TRBV5-1 and TRBJ2-7; TRBD1 matches 9 bases. Germline V gene lookup returns CDR1 SGHRS and CDR2 YFSETQ. The CDR3 sequence is 15 residues long. With 4 bases clipped from V and 3 bases from J, the junction kept 8 bases outside the gene matches. CDR3 nucleotides: TGCGCCAGCAGCCAACTCCCGACAGGGGGCTACGAGCAGTACTTC. Protein sequence: CASSQLPTGGYEQYF.

J is TRBJ1-5 and V is TRBV27, with TRBD1 matching over 8 bases. The CDR3 has 15 amino acids. V was pared by 6 bases and J by 0 bases, with 4 bases of the junction left unmatched. Germline-derived CDR1 and CDR2 are MNHEY and SMNVEV (reference sequence). CDR3: CASRTGAYSNQPQHF. CDR3 in DNA: TGTGCCAGCAGGACAGGGGCTTATAGCAATCAGCCCCAGCATTTT.

The chain is built from TRBV27 and TRBJ1-2; 8 bases are shared with TRBD1. Per the germline V gene, CDR1 is MNHEY and CDR2 is SMNVEV (reference sequence). The CDR3 totals 14 residues. Trimming removed 5 bases from V and 3 bases from J; junction bases left unmatched: 5. The CDR3 region has the DNA TGTGCCAGCAGTAATACAGGGGGGCACTATGGCTACACCTTC. Translation gives CASSNTGGHYGYTF.

This chain uses TRBV5-1 with TRBJ1-1; D might be TRBD1 (6 bases). The germline CDR1 and CDR2 sequences are SGHRS and YFSETQ. The CDR3 runs 14 residues. Trimming cost V 4 bases and J 4 bases, with 14 bases left between them. CDR3: CASSPGGRGTEAFF. As DNA, the CDR3 is TGCGCCAGCAGCCCTGGGGGCAGAGGCACTGAAGCTTTCTTT.

This clone was seen only a few times. The V and J genes are TRBV19 and TRBJ1-4; 7 nucleotides line up with TRBD1. The CDR3 totals 15 residues. With 5 bases clipped from V and 6 bases from J, the junction kept 9 bases outside the gene matches. Germline values: CDR1 LNHDA, CDR2 SQIVND (reference sequence). CDR3 sequence reads: CASSLRGQRYEKLFF. The CDR3 DNA reads as TGTGCCAGTAGTTTAAGGGGACAGAGATATGAAAAACTGTTTTTT.

V and J are TRBV5-1 and TRBJ2-7, with TRBD2 matching over 9 bases. The junction had 6 bases not matched to a gene; V was cut back by 0 bases and J by 5 bases. The CDR3 has 15 amino acids. Per the germline V gene, CDR1 is SGHRS and CDR2 is YFSETQ. This CDR3 reads CASSLGGASGNEQYF. In DNA, the CDR3 is TGCGCCAGCAGCTTGGGCGGGGCTAGCGGGAACGAGCAGTACTTC. The variable domain in full, completed from reference TRBV5-1 and TRBJ2-7, reads KAGVTQTPRYLIKTRGQQVTLSCSPISGHRSVSWYQQTPGQGLQFLFEYFSETQRNKGNFPGRFSGRQFSNSRSEMNVSTLELGDSALYLCASSLGGASGNEQYFGPGTRLTVT.

The CDR3 bases are TGTGCCAGCTCACCCCGACTAGCGGGAGCCTACCATTCCTCCTACAATGAGCAGTTCTTC. Translated: CASSPRLAGAYHSSYNEQFF. The rearrangement joins TRBV18 to TRBJ2-1; 12 nucleotides line up with TRBD2. V was clipped by 3 bases and J by 0 bases; unmatched bases: 12. This CDR3 is 20 amino acids long. Germline V gives CDR1 KGHSH, CDR2 LQKENI.

Notes on this clone: Other nucleotide sequences from this sample produce the same CDR3. This chain links TRBV6-1 with TRBJ1-5, with 8 bases lining up with TRBD1. The V gene end was trimmed by 4 bases and the J gene end by 6 bases; junction bases not matched to a gene: 2. CDR3 length: 13 amino acids. Germline CDR1 MNHNS, CDR2 SASEGT. The CDR3 DNA reads TGTGCCAGCAGTGGCGACAGGGGTCAGCCCCAGCATTTT. Translated, it gives CASSGDRGQPQHF.

The V call is TRBV13, the J call TRBJ2-7; 8 positions agree with TRBD1. The CDR3 totals 16 residues. Germline-derived CDR1 and CDR2 are PRHDT and FYEKMQ (reference sequence). J lost 2 bases, V lost 2 bases, and 8 bases had no gene match. The chain's CDR3 is CASSLLVGQVAYEQYF. The CDR3 nucleotides are TGTGCCAGCAGCTTACTTGTGGGACAGGTGGCCTACGAGCAGTACTTC.

The chain joins TRBV7-9 to TRBJ1-2, with D possibly TRBD1 on 6 matching bases. Germline CDR1 and CDR2: SEHNR and FQNEAQ (reference sequence). This CDR3 is 17 amino acids long. V lost 3 bases, J lost 1 base, and 18 bases lay in between. CDR3 amino acids: CASSFPAGTQNNYGYTF. The CDR3 DNA reads as TGTGCCAGCAGCTTTCCCGCCGGGACACAAAATAACTATGGCTACACCTTC.

This clone is a singleton in its sample. The V call is TRBV7-9, the J call TRBJ1-1; D is unclear. The CDR3 runs 17 residues. The V gene's germline CDR1 is SEHNR and CDR2 FQNEAQ (reference sequence). The ends were cut back, 4 bases at V and 1 base at J, with 19 bases in the middle. DNA of the CDR3: TGTGCCAGCAGCTCCCAAAAAGGAGGTTTTACGAACACTGAAGCTTTCTTT. This encodes CASSSQKGGFTNTEAFF.

V gene TRBV21-1 combines with J gene TRBJ1-5. TRBV21-1 corresponds to a pseudogene. The CDR3 length is 12 residues. CDR3 sequence reads: CASSNRDQPQHF. CDR3 nucleotides: TGTGCCAGCAGCAACCGGGATCAGCCCCAGCATTTT.

This rearrangement joins TRBV28 to TRBJ2-7; 11 bases match TRBD2. After removal of 5 bases from V and 5 bases from J, the junction contained 8 bases not matched to a gene. Per germline, CDR1 MDHEN and CDR2 SYDVKM. The CDR3 sequence is 15 residues long. CDR3 nucleotides: TGTGCCAGCAGTGTTAGCGGGGGGGCGTCTAACGAGCAGTACTTC. Its translation is CASSVSGGASNEQYF.

The rearrangement joins TRBV5-4 to TRBJ2-7; the D gene is possibly TRBD1 (6 bases). The germline CDR1 and CDR2 sequences are SGHNT and YYREEE (reference sequence). The CDR3 is made up of 14 amino acids. V was cut by 2 bases and J by 0 bases, with 9 bases left in between. Written as DNA, the CDR3 is TGTGCCAGCAGCTTCACGGGACACTCCTACGAGCAGTACTTC. Its translation: CASSFTGHSYEQYF.